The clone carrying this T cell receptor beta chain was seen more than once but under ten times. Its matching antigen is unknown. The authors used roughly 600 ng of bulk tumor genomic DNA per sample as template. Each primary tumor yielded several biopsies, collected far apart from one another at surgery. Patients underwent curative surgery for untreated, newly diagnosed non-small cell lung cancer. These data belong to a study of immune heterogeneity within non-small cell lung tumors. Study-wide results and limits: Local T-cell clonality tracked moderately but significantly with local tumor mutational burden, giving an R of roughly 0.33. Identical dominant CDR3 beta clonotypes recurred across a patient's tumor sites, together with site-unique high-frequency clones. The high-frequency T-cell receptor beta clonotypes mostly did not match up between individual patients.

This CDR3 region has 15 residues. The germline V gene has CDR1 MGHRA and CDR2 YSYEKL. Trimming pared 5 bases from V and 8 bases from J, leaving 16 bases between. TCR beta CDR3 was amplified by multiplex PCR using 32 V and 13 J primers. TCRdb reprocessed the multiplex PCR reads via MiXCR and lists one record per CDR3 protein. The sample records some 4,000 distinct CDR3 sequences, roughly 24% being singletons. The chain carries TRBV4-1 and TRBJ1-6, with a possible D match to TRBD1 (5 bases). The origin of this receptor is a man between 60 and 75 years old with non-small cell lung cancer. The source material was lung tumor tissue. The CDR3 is CASSASHWGDSPLHF. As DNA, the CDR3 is TGCGCCAGCAGCGCCAGCCACTGGGGGGATTCACCCCTCCACTTT.